This TCR beta chain was profiled in a study of PD-1 blockade in classical Hodgkin lymphoma. Assay: immunoSEQ multiplex PCR; the TCRdb copy retains only in-frame clones and omits some. This sample has some 90,000 clones, with 83% found just once. The CDR3 contains 12 residues. CDR1 MDHEN and CDR2 SYDVKM come from the germline V gene. The germline V and J ends were trimmed by 7 bases and 0 bases, with 6 bases remaining between them. As for time point: cycle 4 day 1 (C4D1), after less than seven weeks of nivolumab. Every patient relapsed after autologous stem cell transplantation, and brentuximab vedotin exposure varied.

The sequencing here drew on peripheral blood mononuclear cells (PBMCs), taken before the fourth cycle of nivolumab. The J gene is TRBJ1-1, the V gene TRBV28; D is uncertain. This clonotype was obtained from a human donor with classical Hodgkin lymphoma. DNA of the CDR3: TGTGCCAGCACGAGAATGAACACTGAAGCTTTCTTT. Encoded protein: CASTRMNTEAFF.